The 26 T cell receptor beta chains presented below share a single source sample, sequenced in a study of T cells in localized non-small cell lung cancer. Profiled with immunoSEQ multiplex PCR; TCRdb holds only in-frame clones, not every one. The repertoire holds fewer than 40,000 clones, with around 93% as singletons. Sequencing used peripheral blood, obtained before any cancer treatment. The receptors originated from a female donor at least 60 years old with stage I lung adenocarcinoma.

The V and J genes are TRBV7-3 and TRBJ2-2, with D unclear. This CDR3 contains 16 residues. Between the trimmed V and J ends, which lost 2 bases and 2 bases, there was a span of 12 bases. Germline CDR1 is SGHTA and CDR2 is FQGTGA. CDR3 sequence (DNA): TGTGCCAGCAGCTTAGACGGGTACCTTAACACCGGGGAGCTGTTTTTT. It yields the protein CASSLDGYLNTGELFF. The complete variable domain, with remaining parts taken from reference TRBV7-3 and TRBJ2-2, reads GAGVSQTPSNKVTEKGKYVELRCDPISGHTALYWYRQSLGQGPEFLIYFQGTGAADDSGLPNDRFFAVRPEGSVSTLKIQRTERGDSAVYLCASSLDGYLNTGELFFGEGSRLTVL.

V usage is TRBV10-3 and J usage is TRBJ2-5; 7 bases are shared with TRBD1. Germline V gene data show CDR1 as ENHRY and CDR2 as SYGVKD. The J segment lost 1 base and the V segment lost 10 bases, leaving 6 bases of the junction unmatched. This CDR3 has 13 amino acids. The CDR3 is CATTRGTQETQYF. In DNA form, the CDR3 reads TGTGCCACCACCAGGGGGACCCAAGAGACCCAGTACTTC.

The chain recombines TRBV5-6 with TRBJ2-7; D not certain. This CDR3 contains 14 residues. Trimming removed 1 base from V and 6 bases from J, with 14 bases in between. Germline V gene lookup returns CDR1 SGHDT and CDR2 YYEEEE. CDR3 coding DNA: TGTGCCAGCAGCTTGCTCGCAGGTCTGGGCGAGCAGTACGTC. Residues: CASSLLAGLGEQYV.

The chain has TRBV11-2 and TRBJ2-7; 12 bases fit TRBD2. After removal of 5 bases from V and 4 bases from J, the junction contained 15 bases not matched to a gene. The CDR3 has 18 amino acids. The germline gives CDR1 SGHAT, CDR2 FQNNGV. CDR3 region: CASSPGGLLTSGSYEQYV. The CDR3 DNA reads as TGTGCCAGCAGCCCCGGGGGCTTATTGACTAGCGGGAGTTACGAGCAGTACGTC.

The CDR3 bases are TGTGCCAGTACCCCGACAGGGGCCAACGTCCTGACTTTC. The encoded protein is CASTPTGANVLTF. The rearrangement joins TRBV11-2 to TRBJ2-6; D not certain. The V gene lost 9 bases and the J gene lost 4 bases, with 10 bases spanning the gap. Germline values: CDR1 SGHAT, CDR2 FQNNGV. This CDR3 is 13 amino acids long.

This clone was seen more than once but under ten times. The chain joins TRBV28 to TRBJ1-3; no definite D call. V was clipped by 7 bases and J by 0 bases, with 4 bases between them. This CDR3 spans 12 amino acids. CDR1 and CDR2 (germline): MDHEN, SYDVKM. The CDR3 spells CASISSGNTIYF. DNA for the CDR3: TGTGCCAGCATTTCCTCTGGAAACACCATATATTTT. Filled out from reference TRBV28 and TRBJ1-3, the complete variable domain reads DVKVTQSSRYLVKRTGEKVFLECVQDMDHENMFWYRQDPGLGLRLIYFSYDVKMKEKGDIPEGYSVSREKKERFSLILESASTNQTSMYLCASISSGNTIYFGEGSWLTVV.

This rearrangement joins TRBV6-5 to TRBJ2-3; 8 positions match TRBD2. Germline loops: CDR1 MNHEY, CDR2 SVGAGI. CDR3 size: 15 residues. V lost 1 base and J lost 8; bases outside the gene matches: 8. The CDR3, as DNA: TGTGCCAGCAGTTACTACGGGGGGGCCGAGAGTACGCAGTATTTT. Protein sequence: CASSYYGGAESTQYF.

The table lists this clone with a count of one. The genes are TRBV5-1 and TRBJ2-5; D gene unclear. Deletions cut 0 bases from V and 4 bases from J, with 10 bases between. Germline values: CDR1 SGHRS, CDR2 YFSETQ. The CDR3 spans 14 residues. The CDR3 DNA sequence: TGCGCCAGCAGCTTGGACTCCTGGGCAGAGACCCAGTACTTC. This sequence encodes CASSLDSWAETQYF.

V and J are TRBV7-8 and TRBJ2-1, with 8 positions matching TRBD1. CDR3 length: 14 amino acids. Germline V lookup: CDR1 SGHVS, CDR2 FQNEAQ. J gave up 9 bases and V 5 bases, and 9 bases lay outside the gene matches. CDR3: CASSARQGQSEQFF. In DNA, the CDR3 is TGTGCCAGCAGCGCCCGACAGGGGCAGAGTGAGCAGTTCTTC.

V and J are TRBV10-3 and TRBJ1-5; 8 nucleotides match TRBD1. Trimming cost V 0 bases and J 7 bases; bases outside gene matches: 5. This CDR3 has 15 amino acids. Germline V lookup: CDR1 ENHRY, CDR2 SYGVKD. CDR3 sequence: CAISESGQGRQPQHF. DNA of the CDR3: TGTGCCATCAGTGAGTCCGGACAGGGCCGGCAGCCCCAGCATTTT.

This sequence joins TRBV6-5 and TRBJ1-2; possibly TRBD1 for D (6 bases). With 2 bases removed from V and 5 bases from J, the gap between germline ends came to 12 bases. The length of the CDR3 is 14 residues. Germline CDR1 reads MNHEY; CDR2 reads SVGAGI. CDR3 nucleotides: TGTGCCAGCAGTTACGGAGGGGGTACTTATGGCTACACCTTC. It is translated as CASSYGGGTYGYTF.

This chain uses TRBV19 with TRBJ1-1; no firm D call. Trimming took off 5 bases at V and 1 base at J, with 8 bases between the two ends. CDR1 and CDR2 from the germline V gene are LNHDA and SQIVND (reference sequence). The CDR3 is made up of 13 amino acids. CDR3 amino acids: CASSLQRNTEAFF. In nucleotides, the CDR3 is TGTGCCAGTAGTCTGCAGAGGAACACTGAAGCTTTCTTT.

This sequence joins TRBV5-6 and TRBJ2-5; 9 bases map to TRBD2. V shed 5 bases and J 2 bases; nucleotides not matched to a gene: 4. In germline, CDR1 is SGHDT, CDR2 YYEEEE. The CDR3 runs 14 residues. The CDR3 region is CASRVAGGQETQYF. CDR3 sequence (DNA): TGTGCCAGCAGGGTGGCGGGAGGGCAAGAGACCCAGTACTTC.

The gene calls are TRBV28 and TRBJ2-1; 9 bases are a match to TRBD2. The germline CDR1 and CDR2 sequences are MDHEN and SYDVKM. V lost 0 bases and J lost 7; bases outside the gene matches: 4. The CDR3 runs to 15 residues. CDR3 nucleotide sequence: TGTGCCAGCAGTTTATGGACTAGCGGCCTAAATGAGCAGTTCTTC. Encoded protein: CASSLWTSGLNEQFF.

The chain is built from TRBV5-1 and TRBJ1-1; weak D call: TRBD1 (6 bases). The CDR3 length is 14 residues. Germline CDR1 reads SGHRS; CDR2 reads YFSETQ. Trimming took off 0 bases at V and 5 bases at J, with 11 bases between the two ends. Written as DNA, the CDR3 is TGCGCCAGCAGCTTGGATGGGGGGCGGACTGAAGCTTTCTTT. It codes for CASSLDGGRTEAFF.

This clone was observed a single time. This chain links TRBV6-1 with TRBJ2-1, with D hard to call. CDR1 and CDR2 (germline): MNHNS, SASEGT. Deletions cut 6 bases from V and 5 bases from J, with 17 bases between. The CDR3 has 15 amino acids. The CDR3 is CASRVDGRYHNEQFF. CDR3 DNA sequence: TGTGCCAGCAGGGTGGATGGGCGATACCACAATGAGCAGTTCTTC.

CDR3 coding DNA: TGTGCCAGTGTTGGACAGGGGCCTGATCAGCCCCAGCATTTT. Translating it yields CASVGQGPDQPQHF. This chain connects TRBV2 to TRBJ1-5; 9 bases align to TRBD1. CDR1 SNHLY and CDR2 FYNNEI come from the germline V gene. The CDR3 covers 14 residues. Trimming cost V 9 bases and J 5 bases; bases outside gene matches: 8.

As regards this clone: At one boundary the junction diverges from the germline segment, which might be a read error. J is TRBJ1-2 and V is TRBV7-7, with D possibly matching TRBD1 (5 bases). Germline CDR1 and CDR2: SSHAT and FNYEAQ (reference sequence). The CDR3 length is 13 residues. Here the CDR3 reads CASSGQGLGGYTF. The CDR3 DNA is TGTGCTAGCAGCGGTCAGGGTTTGGGGGGCTACACCTTC. Based on the CDR3 plus reference TRBV7-7 and TRBJ1-2, the full variable domain is GAGVSQSPRYKVTKRGQDVTLRCDPISSHATLYWYQQALGQGPEFLTYFNYEAQPDKSGLPSDRFSAERPEGSISTLTIQRTEQRDSAMYRCASSGQGLGGYTFGSGTRLTVV.

The chain links TRBV28 to TRBJ1-1; D possibly corresponds to TRBD1 (6 bases). The germline CDR1 and CDR2 sequences are MDHEN and SYDVKM. The CDR3 totals 14 residues. V was pared by 8 bases and J by 1 base, with 14 bases between. The CDR3 spells CASGLQGSNTEAFF. CDR3 nucleotide sequence: TGTGCCAGCGGCTTACAGGGTTCGAACACTGAAGCTTTCTTT.

V gene TRBV6-5 combines with J gene TRBJ2-7; 8 nucleotides agree with TRBD2. CDR1 is MNHEY, CDR2 SVGAGI, per germline. V shed 1 base, J shed 0 bases, and the junction held 5 bases outside the gene matches. The CDR3 spans 16 residues. The CDR3 sequence: CASSYYMRGASYEQYF. CDR3 sequence (DNA): TGTGCCAGCAGTTACTACATGCGGGGGGCCTCCTACGAGCAGTACTTC.

The genes are TRBV6-5 and TRBJ2-3; D possibly corresponds to TRBD1 (6 bases). In germline, CDR1 is MNHEY, CDR2 SVGAGI. The CDR3 is 16 amino acids. V gave up 4 bases and J gave up 1 base, with 15 bases separating them. The CDR3 DNA reads TGTGCCAGCAGTTTGGGCAGGGGCAGGGGCACAGATACGCAGTATTTT. As protein: CASSLGRGRGTDTQYF.

The chain uses TRBV7-6 and TRBJ2-5; TRBD2 is a possible D gene (6 bases). Germline assignment: CDR1 SGHVS and CDR2 FNYEAQ. V lost 5 bases and J lost 5, with 12 bases in between. CDR3 length equals 13 residues. CDR3 DNA: TGTGCCAGCAGCCTCGGGGGTAGGGAGACCCAGTACTTC. Its protein product is CASSLGGRETQYF.

The V and J genes are TRBV18 and TRBJ1-5, with 9 bases fitting TRBD1. The J segment lost 4 bases and the V segment lost 4 bases, leaving 2 bases of the junction unmatched. The CDR3 runs to 14 residues. The V gene's germline CDR1 is KGHSH and CDR2 LQKENI. This CDR3 is CASSLDRGNQPQHF. The CDR3 coding sequence is TGTGCCAGCTCACTAGACAGGGGGAATCAGCCCCAGCATTTT.

This sequence joins TRBV5-4 and TRBJ1-2; TRBD1 might be the D (6 bases). Germline V gene sequence: CDR1 SGHNT, CDR2 YYREEE (reference sequence). This CDR3 region has 16 residues. V lost 0 bases and J lost 0, with 12 bases in between. The CDR3 bases are TGTGCCAGCAGCTTGGCGATCTGGGGGCCTAACTATGGCTACACCTTC. Translation: CASSLAIWGPNYGYTF.

V and J are TRBV30 and TRBJ2-2; TRBD1 matches at 7 bases. V lost 3 bases, J lost 7 bases, and 5 bases stayed unmatched. Germline CDR1 reads GTSNPN; CDR2 reads SVGIG (reference sequence). The CDR3 consists of 13 residues. Here the CDR3 reads CAWRQGWVGELFF. In nucleotides, the CDR3 is TGTGCCTGGAGACAGGGGTGGGTCGGGGAGCTGTTTTTT.

V gene TRBV11-2 combines with J gene TRBJ1-5, with TRBD1 matching 7 bases. The V gene's germline CDR1 is SGHAT and CDR2 FQNNGV. The CDR3 extends over 14 amino acids. V shed 5 bases and J 2 bases; nucleotides not matched to a gene: 3. For the CDR3, the DNA is TGTGCCAGCAGCCAGACAGGGCGCAATCAGCCCCAGCATTTT. Its protein is CASSQTGRNQPQHF.